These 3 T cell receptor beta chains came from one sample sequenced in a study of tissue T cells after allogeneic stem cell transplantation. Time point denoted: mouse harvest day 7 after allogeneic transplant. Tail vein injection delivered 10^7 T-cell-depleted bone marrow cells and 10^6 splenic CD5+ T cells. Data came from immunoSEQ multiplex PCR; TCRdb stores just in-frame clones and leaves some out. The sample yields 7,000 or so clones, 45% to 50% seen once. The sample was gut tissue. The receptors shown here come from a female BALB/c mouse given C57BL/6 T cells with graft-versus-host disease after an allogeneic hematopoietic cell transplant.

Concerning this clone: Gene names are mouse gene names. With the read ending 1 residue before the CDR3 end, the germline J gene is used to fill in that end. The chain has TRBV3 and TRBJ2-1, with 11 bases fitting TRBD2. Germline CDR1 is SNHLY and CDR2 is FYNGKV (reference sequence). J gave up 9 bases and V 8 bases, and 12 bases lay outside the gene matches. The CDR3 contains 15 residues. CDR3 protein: CASGPGTGGVVEQFF. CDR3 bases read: TGTGCCAGCGGCCCCGGGACTGGGGGCGTTGTTGAGCAGTTC.

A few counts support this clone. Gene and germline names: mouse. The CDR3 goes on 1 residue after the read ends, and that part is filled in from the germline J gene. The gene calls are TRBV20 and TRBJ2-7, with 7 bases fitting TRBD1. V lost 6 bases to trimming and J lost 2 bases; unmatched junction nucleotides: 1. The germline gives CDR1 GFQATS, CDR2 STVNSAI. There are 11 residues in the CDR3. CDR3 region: CGAGQPYEQYF. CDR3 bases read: TGTGGTGCGGGACAGCCCTATGAACAGTAC.

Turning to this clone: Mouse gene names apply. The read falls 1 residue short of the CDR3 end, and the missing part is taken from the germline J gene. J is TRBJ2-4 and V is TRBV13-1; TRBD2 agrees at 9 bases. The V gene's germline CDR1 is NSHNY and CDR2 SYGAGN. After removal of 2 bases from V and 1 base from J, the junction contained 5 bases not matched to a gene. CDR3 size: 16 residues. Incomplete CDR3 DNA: TGTGCCAGCAGTGACACTGGGGGGCCGGGTCAAAACACCTTGTAC. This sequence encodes CASSDTGGPGQNTLY. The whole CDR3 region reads CASSDTGGPGQNTLYF.